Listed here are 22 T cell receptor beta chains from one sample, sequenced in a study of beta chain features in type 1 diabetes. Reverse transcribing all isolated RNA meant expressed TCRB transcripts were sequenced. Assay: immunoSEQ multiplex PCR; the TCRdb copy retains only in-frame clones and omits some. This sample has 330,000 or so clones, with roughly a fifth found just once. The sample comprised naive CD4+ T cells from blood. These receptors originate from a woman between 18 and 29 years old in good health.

The CDR3 here is CASSFFLGVASYNEQFF. DNA of the CDR3: TGTGCCAGCAGCTTTTTCCTCGGGGTAGCCTCCTACAATGAGCAGTTCTTC. The V call is TRBV9, the J call TRBJ2-1; possible D gene TRBD2, 5 bases. V was pared by 4 bases and J by 0 bases, with 17 bases between. Germline loops: CDR1 SGDLS, CDR2 YYNGEE. The CDR3 length is 17 residues.

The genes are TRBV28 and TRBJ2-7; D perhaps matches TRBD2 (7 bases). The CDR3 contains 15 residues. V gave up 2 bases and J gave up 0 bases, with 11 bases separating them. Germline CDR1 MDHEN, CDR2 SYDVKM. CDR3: CASSLGGGDSYEQYF. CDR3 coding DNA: TGTGCCAGCAGTTTAGGGGGGGGCGACTCCTACGAGCAGTACTTC.

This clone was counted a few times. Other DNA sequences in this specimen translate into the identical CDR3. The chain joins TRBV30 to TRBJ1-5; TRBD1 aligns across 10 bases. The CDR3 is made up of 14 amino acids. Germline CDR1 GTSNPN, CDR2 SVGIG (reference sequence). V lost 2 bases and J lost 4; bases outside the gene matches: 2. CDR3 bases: TGTGCCTGGAGTCAGGGACAGGGGAATCAGCCCCAGCATTTT. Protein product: CAWSQGQGNQPQHF. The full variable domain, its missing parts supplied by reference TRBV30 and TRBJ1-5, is SQTIHQWPATLVQPVGSPLSLECTVEGTSNPNLYWYRQAAGRGLQLLFYSVGIGQISSEVPQNLSASRPQDRQFILSSKKLLLSDSGFYLCAWSQGQGNQPQHFGDGTRLSIL.

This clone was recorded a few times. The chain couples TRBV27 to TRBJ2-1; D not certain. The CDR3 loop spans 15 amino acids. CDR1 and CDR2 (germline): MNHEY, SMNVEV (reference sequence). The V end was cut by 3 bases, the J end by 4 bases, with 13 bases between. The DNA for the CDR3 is TGTGCCAGCAGTTTGGGCAAACACCGGTACAATGAGCAGTTCTTC. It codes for CASSLGKHRYNEQFF.

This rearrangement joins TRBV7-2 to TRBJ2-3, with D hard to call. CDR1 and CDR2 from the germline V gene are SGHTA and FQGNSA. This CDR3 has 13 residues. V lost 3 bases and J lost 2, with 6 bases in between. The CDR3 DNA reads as TGTGCCAGCAGCTTTCAACACACAGATACGCAGTATTTT. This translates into CASSFQHTDTQYF.

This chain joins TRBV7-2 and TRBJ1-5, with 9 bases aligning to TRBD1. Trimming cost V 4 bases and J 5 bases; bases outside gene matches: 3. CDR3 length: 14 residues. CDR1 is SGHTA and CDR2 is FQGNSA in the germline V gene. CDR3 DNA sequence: TGTGCCAGCAGCTATACAGGGGGCGATCAGCCCCAGCATTTT. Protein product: CASSYTGGDQPQHF.

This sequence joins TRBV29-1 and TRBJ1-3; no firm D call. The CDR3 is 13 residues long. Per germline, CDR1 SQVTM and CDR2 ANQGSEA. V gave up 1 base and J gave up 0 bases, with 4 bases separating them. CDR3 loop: CSVEASSGNTIYF. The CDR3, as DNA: TGCAGCGTTGAAGCGAGCTCTGGAAACACCATATATTTT.

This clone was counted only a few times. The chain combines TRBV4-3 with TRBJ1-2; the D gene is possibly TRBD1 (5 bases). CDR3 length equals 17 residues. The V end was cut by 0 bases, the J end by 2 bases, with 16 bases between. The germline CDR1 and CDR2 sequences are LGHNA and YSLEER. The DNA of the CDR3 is TGCGCCAGCAGCCAAGATTCCCTCGCGGGACGGAACTATGGCTACACCTTC. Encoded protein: CASSQDSLAGRNYGYTF.

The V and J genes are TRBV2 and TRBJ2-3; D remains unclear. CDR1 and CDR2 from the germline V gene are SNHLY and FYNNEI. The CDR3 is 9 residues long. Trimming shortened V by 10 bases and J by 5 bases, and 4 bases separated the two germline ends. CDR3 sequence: CATKDTQYF. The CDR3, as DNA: TGTGCCACAAAAGATACGCAGTATTTT.

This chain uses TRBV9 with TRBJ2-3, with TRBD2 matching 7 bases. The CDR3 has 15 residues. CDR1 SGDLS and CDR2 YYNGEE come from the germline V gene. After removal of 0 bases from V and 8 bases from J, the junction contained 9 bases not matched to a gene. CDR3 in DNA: TGTGCCAGCAGCGTAGAAGTTAGCACGGGAGGTACGCAGTATTTT. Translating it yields CASSVEVSTGGTQYF.

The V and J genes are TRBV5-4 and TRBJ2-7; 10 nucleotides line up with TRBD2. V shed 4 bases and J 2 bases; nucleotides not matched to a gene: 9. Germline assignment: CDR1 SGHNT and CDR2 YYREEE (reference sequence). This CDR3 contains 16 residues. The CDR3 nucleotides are TGTGCCAGCAGCGGACCAGCGGGAGGGGAACCCTACGAGCAGTACTTC. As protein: CASSGPAGGEPYEQYF.

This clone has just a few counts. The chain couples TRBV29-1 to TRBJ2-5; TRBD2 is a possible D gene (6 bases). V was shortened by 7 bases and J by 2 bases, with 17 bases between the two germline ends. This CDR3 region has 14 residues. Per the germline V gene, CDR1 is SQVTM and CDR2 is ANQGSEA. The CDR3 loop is CSAEEGPGQETQYF. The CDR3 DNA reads TGCAGCGCCGAGGAGGGCCCCGGACAAGAGACCCAGTACTTC. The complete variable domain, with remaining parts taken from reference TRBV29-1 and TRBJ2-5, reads SAVISQKPSRDICQRGTSLTIQCQVDSQVTMMFWYRQQPGQSLTLIATANQGSEATYESGFVIDKFPISRPNLTFSTLTVSNMSPEDSSIYLCSAEEGPGQETQYFGPGTRLLVL.

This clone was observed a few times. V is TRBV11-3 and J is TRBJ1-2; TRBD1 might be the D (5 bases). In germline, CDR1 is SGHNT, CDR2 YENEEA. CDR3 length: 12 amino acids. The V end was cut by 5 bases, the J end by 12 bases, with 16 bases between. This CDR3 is CASSRGREENTF. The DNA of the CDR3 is TGTGCCAGCAGCCGCGGCAGGGAAGAAAACACCTTC.

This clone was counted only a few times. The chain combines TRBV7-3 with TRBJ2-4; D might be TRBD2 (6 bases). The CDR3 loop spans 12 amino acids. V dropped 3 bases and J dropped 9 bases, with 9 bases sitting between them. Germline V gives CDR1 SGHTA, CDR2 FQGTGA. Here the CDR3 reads CASSLGGAIQYF. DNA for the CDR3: TGTGCCAGCAGCTTGGGCGGGGCCATTCAGTACTTC.

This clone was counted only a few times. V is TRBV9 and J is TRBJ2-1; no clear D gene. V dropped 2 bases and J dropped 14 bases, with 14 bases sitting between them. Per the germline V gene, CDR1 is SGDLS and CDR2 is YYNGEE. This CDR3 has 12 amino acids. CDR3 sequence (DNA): TGTGCCAGCAGCGTTCGATGGCTCCGGGAGTTCTTC. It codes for CASSVRWLREFF.

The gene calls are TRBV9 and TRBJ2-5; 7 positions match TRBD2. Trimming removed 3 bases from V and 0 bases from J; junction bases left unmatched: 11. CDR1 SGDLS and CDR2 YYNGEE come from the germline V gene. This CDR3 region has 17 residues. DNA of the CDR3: TGTGCCAGCAGCGCCAGTACTAGCGTGTGGTACCAAGAGACCCAGTACTTC. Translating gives CASSASTSVWYQETQYF.

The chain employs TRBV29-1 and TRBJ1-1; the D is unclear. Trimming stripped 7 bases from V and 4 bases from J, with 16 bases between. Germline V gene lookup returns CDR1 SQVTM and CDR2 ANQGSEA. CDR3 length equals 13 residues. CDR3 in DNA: TGCAGCGCCGAAATCGGTCCTGGCACTGAAGCTTTCTTT. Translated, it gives CSAEIGPGTEAFF.

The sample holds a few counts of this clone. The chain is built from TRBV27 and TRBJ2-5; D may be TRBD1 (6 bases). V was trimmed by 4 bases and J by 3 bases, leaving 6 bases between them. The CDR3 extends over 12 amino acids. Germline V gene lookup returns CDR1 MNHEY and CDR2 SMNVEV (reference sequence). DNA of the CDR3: TGTGCCAGCAGTTCAGGGGAAGAGACCCAGTACTTC. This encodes CASSSGEETQYF.

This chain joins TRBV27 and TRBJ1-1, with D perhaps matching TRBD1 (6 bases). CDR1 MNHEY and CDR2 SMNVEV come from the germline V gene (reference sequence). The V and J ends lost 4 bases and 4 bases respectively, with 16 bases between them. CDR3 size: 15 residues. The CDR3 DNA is TGTGCCAGCAGTTGGGGGGGAGGGGGTCCCACTGAAGCTTTCTTT. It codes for CASSWGGGGPTEAFF.

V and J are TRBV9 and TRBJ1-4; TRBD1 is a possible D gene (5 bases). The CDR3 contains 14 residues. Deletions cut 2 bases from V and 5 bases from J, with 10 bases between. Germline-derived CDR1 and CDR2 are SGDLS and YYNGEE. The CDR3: CASSVFGGNEKLFF. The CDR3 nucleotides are TGTGCCAGCAGCGTCTTCGGGGGGAATGAAAAACTGTTTTTT.

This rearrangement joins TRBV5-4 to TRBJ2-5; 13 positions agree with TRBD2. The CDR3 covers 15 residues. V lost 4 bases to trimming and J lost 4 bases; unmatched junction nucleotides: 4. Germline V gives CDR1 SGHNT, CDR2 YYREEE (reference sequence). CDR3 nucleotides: TGTGCCAGCAGCGCAGGGACTAGCGGGGTAGAGACCCAGTACTTC. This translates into CASSAGTSGVETQYF. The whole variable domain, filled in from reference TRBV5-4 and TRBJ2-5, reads ETGVTQSPTHLIKTRGQQVTLRCSSQSGHNTVSWYQQALGQGPQFIFQYYREEENGRGNFPPRFSGLQFPNYSSELNVNALELDDSALYLCASSAGTSGVETQYFGPGTRLLVL.

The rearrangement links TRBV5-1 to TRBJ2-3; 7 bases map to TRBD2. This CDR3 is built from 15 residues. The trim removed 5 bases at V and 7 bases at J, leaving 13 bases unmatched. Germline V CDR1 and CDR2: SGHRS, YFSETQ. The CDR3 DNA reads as TGCGCCAGCAGGCCCTCTGGCGGGAGCACCTATACGCAGTATTTT. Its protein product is CASRPSGGSTYTQYF.